The 32 T cell receptor beta chains below were found in one sample sequenced in a study of OX40 agonist ivuxolimab in advanced cancers. TCRdb keeps only in-frame clones here, not all; method: immunoSEQ multiplex PCR. Among tens of thousands of clones listed, 80% to 90% were seen once. This material consisted of CD4+ or CD8+ T cells sorted from blood, taken in a trial of the OX40 agonist ivuxolimab. These receptors were taken from an adult with an advanced solid tumor such as melanoma, head and neck, liver or kidney cancer.

This sequence joins TRBV19 and TRBJ1-4; TRBD1 agrees at 8 bases. V gave up 5 bases and J gave up 7 bases; unmatched junction bases: 12. Germline V gives CDR1 LNHDA, CDR2 SQIVND (reference sequence). The CDR3 length is 16 residues. This CDR3 reads CASSDPGGAKGEKLFF. As DNA, the CDR3 is TGTGCCAGTAGTGATCCAGGGGGCGCCAAGGGTGAAAAACTGTTTTTT. Full variable domain (remainder filled in from reference TRBV19 and TRBJ1-4): DGGITQSPKYLFRKEGQNVTLSCEQNLNHDAMYWYRQDPGQGLRLIYYSQIVNDFQKGDIAEGYSVSREKKESFPLTVTSAQKNPTAFYLCASSDPGGAKGEKLFFGSGTQLSVL.

This clone occurred once. The gene calls are TRBV7-2 and TRBJ2-4; D possibly corresponds to TRBD2 (6 bases). This CDR3 has 14 residues. The ends were cut back, 1 base at V and 9 bases at J, with 13 bases in the middle. Germline V CDR1 and CDR2: SGHTA, FQGNSA. The CDR3 reads CASSLGALGGIQYF. The CDR3, as DNA: TGTGCCAGCAGCTTAGGGGCCTTGGGGGGCATTCAGTACTTC.

At least ten counts were recorded for this clone. The genes are TRBV7-9 and TRBJ2-7; D tentatively fits TRBD1 or TRBD2 (5 bases each). Germline V CDR1 and CDR2: SEHNR, FQNEAQ (reference sequence). V gave up 7 bases and J gave up 5 bases, with 15 bases separating them. The CDR3 sequence is 13 residues long. The CDR3 protein is CASTSRGPDEQYF. Written as DNA, the CDR3 is TGTGCCAGCACATCAAGGGGACCCGACGAGCAGTACTTC.

The chain recombines TRBV2 with TRBJ1-6, with D uncertain. CDR1 is SNHLY, CDR2 FYNNEI, per germline. The CDR3 covers 13 residues. Trimming took 2 bases from V and 5 from J, leaving 4 bases between them. The CDR3 reads CASSEWNNSPLHF. CDR3 sequence (DNA): TGTGCCAGCAGTGAATGGAATAATTCACCCCTCCACTTT. Complete variable domain (other parts from reference TRBV2 and TRBJ1-6): EPEVTQTPSHQVTQMGQEVILRCVPISNHLYFYWYRQILGQKVEFLVSFYNNEISEKSEIFDDQFSVERPDGSNFTLKIRSTKLEDSAMYFCASSEWNNSPLHFGNGTRLTVT.

This clone was counted once. The chain carries TRBV4-2 and TRBJ2-1, with D perhaps being TRBD1 or TRBD2 (5 bases each). The CDR3 has 15 amino acids. CDR1 is LGHNA and CDR2 is YNFKEQ in the germline V gene. Between the trimmed V and J ends, which lost 1 base and 0 bases, there was a span of 7 bases. The chain's CDR3 is CASSQGGNSYNEQFF. The DNA of the CDR3 is TGTGCCAGCAGCCAAGGGGGGAACTCCTACAATGAGCAGTTCTTC.

This clone occurred once. This chain joins TRBV19 and TRBJ1-4; 8 positions agree with TRBD1. The CDR3 consists of 15 residues. The V and J ends lost 3 bases and 8 bases, in that order; junction bases with no gene match: 8. From germline, CDR1 is LNHDA and CDR2 SQIVND (reference sequence). The CDR3 protein is CASSMWSGGEEKLFF. CDR3 coding DNA: TGTGCCAGTAGTATGTGGTCAGGGGGCGAGGAAAAACTGTTTTTT.

The chain carries TRBV9 and TRBJ2-2; 7 bases are a match to TRBD2. In germline, CDR1 is SGDLS, CDR2 YYNGEE. The CDR3 is made up of 17 amino acids. The V segment lost 2 bases and the J segment 0 bases; nucleotides outside the gene matches: 7. As DNA, the CDR3 is TGTGCCAGCAGCGTCCGACGGGAGGCCCCGAACACCGGGGAGCTGTTTTTT. This sequence encodes CASSVRREAPNTGELFF.

The CDR3 spells CASSYSTYEQYF. CDR3 nucleotide sequence: TGTGCCAGCAGTTACAGTACCTACGAGCAGTACTTC. The J gene is TRBJ2-7, the V gene TRBV7-9; D is undetermined. From germline, CDR1 is SEHNR and CDR2 FQNEAQ (reference sequence). Trimming stripped 6 bases from V and 2 bases from J, with 8 bases between. The CDR3 totals 12 residues.

J is TRBJ2-6 and V is TRBV7-9; D unclear. The germline CDR1 and CDR2 sequences are SEHNR and FQNEAQ (reference sequence). Between the trimmed V and J ends, which lost 7 bases and 1 base, there was a span of 5 bases. This CDR3 has 13 residues. CDR3 coding DNA: TGTGCCAGCACCCATTCTGGGGCCAACGTCCTGACTTTC. Amino acid sequence: CASTHSGANVLTF.

V usage is TRBV6-1 and J usage is TRBJ2-5; 7 bases align to TRBD1. This CDR3 has 13 amino acids. In germline, CDR1 is MNHNS, CDR2 SASEGT. V gave up 3 bases and J gave up 4 bases; unmatched junction bases: 2. CDR3 DNA sequence: TGTGCCAGCAGTGAGACAGGGACAGAGACCCAGTACTTC. Its translation is CASSETGTETQYF.

V usage is TRBV11-2 and J usage is TRBJ1-3; no firm D call. This CDR3 has 12 residues. CDR1 is SGHAT, CDR2 FQNNGV, per germline. Trimming removed 5 bases at V and 4 bases at J, with 6 bases between. CDR3 in amino acids: CASSPLGNTIYF. In nucleotides, the CDR3 is TGTGCCAGCAGCCCCCTCGGAAACACCATATATTTT.

The chain recombines TRBV13 with TRBJ2-7; maybe TRBD2 (7 bases). The V and J ends lost 3 bases and 5 bases respectively, with 17 bases between them. CDR1 and CDR2 from the germline V gene are PRHDT and FYEKMQ (reference sequence). CDR3 size: 15 residues. The CDR3 loop is CASSFGGLSTHEQYF. In nucleotides, the CDR3 is TGTGCCAGCAGCTTCGGGGGGCTTAGCACGCACGAGCAGTACTTC. The full variable domain, completed using reference TRBV13 and TRBJ2-7, is AAGVIQSPRHLIKEKRETATLKCYPIPRHDTVYWYQQGPGQDPQFLISFYEKMQSDKGSIPDRFSAQQFSDYHSELNMSSLELGDSALYFCASSFGGLSTHEQYFGPGTRLTVT.

The rearrangement uses TRBV6-5 and TRBJ2-4; perhaps TRBD1 as D (5 bases). The V end was cut by 7 bases, the J end by 1 base, with 11 bases between. This CDR3 region has 14 residues. From germline, CDR1 is MNHEY and CDR2 SVGAGI. The CDR3: CASTPPGAKNIQYF. The CDR3 coding sequence is TGTGCCAGCACCCCTCCAGGGGCCAAAAACATTCAGTACTTC.

The chain employs TRBV5-1 and TRBJ2-3, with D unresolved. Per the germline V gene, CDR1 is SGHRS and CDR2 is YFSETQ. V was shortened by 4 bases and J by 1 base, with 10 bases between the two germline ends. This CDR3 is 14 amino acids long. CDR3 sequence: CASSESSRTDTQYF. Here the CDR3 DNA reads TGCGCCAGCAGCGAGTCGAGCCGCACAGATACGCAGTATTTT. The full variable domain, its missing parts supplied by reference TRBV5-1 and TRBJ2-3, is KAGVTQTPRYLIKTRGQQVTLSCSPISGHRSVSWYQQTPGQGLQFLFEYFSETQRNKGNFPGRFSGRQFSNSRSEMNVSTLELGDSALYLCASSESSRTDTQYFGPGTRLTVL.

Concerning this clone itself: The junction departs from germline at one end; a sequencing error may be responsible. The chain has TRBV7-9 and TRBJ2-6, with D possibly matching TRBD2 (6 bases). From germline, CDR1 is SEHNR and CDR2 FQNEAQ (reference sequence). This CDR3 contains 17 residues. The CDR3 region is CASSLAYGLSGANVLTF. In DNA, the CDR3 is TGTGCCAGCAGCCTAGCGTATGGTCTATCTGGGGCCAACGTCCTGACTTTC.

This chain uses TRBV7-3 with TRBJ2-1; D might be TRBD1 or TRBD2, each matching 5 bases. V shed 4 bases and J shed 6 bases, with 16 bases lying between them. This CDR3 is 15 amino acids long. CDR1 SGHTA and CDR2 FQGTGA come from the germline V gene. The CDR3 sequence: CASSSQGGLFNEQFF. DNA for the CDR3: TGTGCCAGCAGCTCTCAGGGTGGACTTTTCAATGAGCAGTTCTTC.

The genes are TRBV5-4 and TRBJ2-5; TRBD2 is a possible D gene (5 bases). CDR1 and CDR2 from the germline V gene are SGHNT and YYREEE (reference sequence). The CDR3 length is 13 residues. V was clipped by 2 bases and J by 5 bases, with 10 bases between them. DNA for the CDR3: TGTGCCAGCAGCTTCCGGACGGGGGAGACCCAGTACTTC. This gives the protein CASSFRTGETQYF.

This clone has a handful of counts. V gene TRBV18 combines with J gene TRBJ1-5; D is unclear. Germline V gene data show CDR1 as KGHSH and CDR2 as LQKENI. The CDR3 loop spans 13 amino acids. V gave up 3 bases and J gave up 7 bases, with 10 bases separating them. The CDR3: CASSPGGVQPQHF. The CDR3 DNA sequence: TGTGCCAGCTCACCTGGTGGGGTACAGCCCCAGCATTTT. Variable domain in full (rest from reference TRBV18 and TRBJ1-5): NAGVMQNPRHLVRRRGQEARLRCSPMKGHSHVYWYRQLPEEGLKFMVYLQKENIIDESGMPKERFSAEFPKEGPSILRIQQVVRGDSAAYFCASSPGGVQPQHFGDGTRLSIL.

The rearrangement uses TRBV27 and TRBJ2-1; D may be TRBD1 or TRBD2 (5 bases each). There are 14 residues in the CDR3. Looked up from germline, CDR1 is MNHEY and CDR2 is SMNVEV (reference sequence). V dropped 2 bases and J dropped 12 bases, with 17 bases sitting between them. The CDR3 DNA reads as TGTGCCAGCAGTTTAGTCTTAGGGGAGCGTGGGCAGTTCTTC. This gives the protein CASSLVLGERGQFF.

The chain joins TRBV6-5 to TRBJ2-2; 8 bases are a match to TRBD1. The germline CDR1 and CDR2 sequences are MNHEY and SVGAGI. V lost 6 bases to trimming and J lost 6 bases; unmatched junction nucleotides: 0. This CDR3 region has 12 residues. CDR3 loop: CASRTGAGELFF. DNA of the CDR3: TGTGCCAGCAGGACAGGGGCCGGGGAGCTGTTTTTT.

The rearrangement uses TRBV9 and TRBJ2-2; TRBD2 matches 10 bases. The CDR3 extends over 17 amino acids. Germline lookup yields CDR1 SGDLS and CDR2 YYNGEE. V lost 4 bases and J lost 5; bases outside the gene matches: 11. CDR3 in amino acids: CASSPPTSGVGTGELFF. The CDR3 DNA is TGTGCCAGCAGCCCCCCTACTAGCGGGGTGGGGACCGGGGAGCTGTTTTTT.

The V and J genes are TRBV4-2 and TRBJ2-7; 11 bases are a match to TRBD1. The CDR3 has 15 amino acids. Germline V gene data show CDR1 as LGHNA and CDR2 as YNFKEQ. V gave up 4 bases and J gave up 9 bases; unmatched junction bases: 11. The CDR3 loop reads CASSPGQGARFGQYF. CDR3 nucleotides: TGTGCCAGCAGCCCAGGACAGGGGGCTAGGTTCGGGCAGTACTTC.

The rearrangement joins TRBV29-1 to TRBJ2-2; no reliable D call. Trimming shortened V by 4 bases and J by 1 base, and 7 bases separated the two germline ends. The CDR3 is made up of 13 amino acids. Germline V lookup: CDR1 SQVTM, CDR2 ANQGSEA. The DNA for the CDR3 is TGCAGCGTTGCGTCGAGGAACACCGGGGAGCTGTTTTTT. Its protein product is CSVASRNTGELFF.

V usage is TRBV28 and J usage is TRBJ2-7; the match to TRBD1 covers 8 bases. This CDR3 is built from 12 residues. Per germline, CDR1 MDHEN and CDR2 SYDVKM. Trimming at V came to 9 bases and at J to 1 base, leaving 2 bases not matched to a gene. In DNA, the CDR3 is TGTGCCAGTACAGGGGGATCCTACGAGCAGTACTTC. It is translated as CASTGGSYEQYF.

This chain joins TRBV18 and TRBJ2-3; D unclear. The CDR3 consists of 15 residues. Germline V CDR1 and CDR2: KGHSH, LQKENI. With 3 bases removed from V and 0 bases from J, the gap between germline ends came to 10 bases. The CDR3 DNA is TGTGCCAGCTCACCGAGCGCGAGAAGCACAGATACGCAGTATTTT. It encodes CASSPSARSTDTQYF.

As to this clone: At one of its ends the junction is not consistent with the germline gene, which may arise from a read error. CDR3 protein: CASSLSRDLANEQFF. In DNA, the CDR3 is TGTGCTAGCAGTCTCTCCAGGGACCTTGCCAATGAGCAGTTCTTC. The chain links TRBV7-7 to TRBJ2-1; D tentatively fits TRBD1 or TRBD2 (5 bases each). Germline CDR1 reads SSHAT; CDR2 reads FNYEAQ (reference sequence). There are 15 residues in the CDR3.

The chain is built from TRBV18 and TRBJ2-7; D is unresolved. This CDR3 contains 11 residues. Germline CDR1 is KGHSH and CDR2 is LQKENI. CDR3 nucleotides: TGTGCCAGCTCCCATCCTTTCGTTGGAACGGTG. Translated, it gives CASSHPFVGTV.

The rearrangement joins TRBV18 to TRBJ1-4, with 7 positions matching TRBD1. Germline CDR1 is KGHSH and CDR2 is LQKENI. V dropped 2 bases and J dropped 7; count of bases not matched to a gene: 1. The CDR3 consists of 13 residues. The CDR3 bases are TGTGCCAGCTCACCAGGGACAGTTGAAAAACTGTTTTTT. This gives the protein CASSPGTVEKLFF.

The chain uses TRBV7-8 and TRBJ1-4; D remains unclear. The CDR3 totals 13 residues. CDR1 and CDR2 (germline): SGHVS, FQNEAQ. V was trimmed by 5 bases and J by 6 bases, leaving 10 bases between them. Here the CDR3 reads CASSPGGYEKLFF. The CDR3 DNA reads as TGTGCCAGCAGCCCAGGCGGATATGAAAAACTGTTTTTT.

CDR3 sequence (DNA): TGTGCCAGCAGTGGCCGGACTAGCGGGGGCCTTCAAAGGACCTACGAGCAGTACTTC. It yields the protein CASSGRTSGGLQRTYEQYF. This chain joins TRBV6-1 and TRBJ2-7; 13 bases align to TRBD2. V shed 4 bases and J 2 bases; nucleotides not matched to a gene: 14. The CDR3 sequence is 19 residues long. Germline CDR1 is MNHNS and CDR2 is SASEGT.

The V call is TRBV18, the J call TRBJ2-7; D call uncertain. Trimming pared 4 bases from V and 1 base from J, leaving 11 bases between. The CDR3 has 14 residues. Per germline, CDR1 KGHSH and CDR2 LQKENI. CDR3 sequence (DNA): TGTGCCAGCTCACAGATGGACCCTTCCTACGAGCAGTACTTC. As protein: CASSQMDPSYEQYF.

The rearrangement joins TRBV7-3 to TRBJ2-6; possibly TRBD2 for D (6 bases). V lost 5 bases, J lost 2 bases, and 10 bases lay in between. The CDR3 runs 15 residues. Germline V lookup: CDR1 SGHTA, CDR2 FQGTGA. CDR3 sequence: CASSPGGTGANVLTF. The CDR3 DNA reads TGTGCCAGCAGCCCCGGGGGTACTGGGGCCAACGTCCTGACTTTC. The full variable domain, with the rest looked up from reference TRBV7-3 and TRBJ2-6, is GAGVSQTPSNKVTEKGKYVELRCDPISGHTALYWYRQSLGQGPEFLIYFQGTGAADDSGLPNDRFFAVRPEGSVSTLKIQRTERGDSAVYLCASSPGGTGANVLTFGAGSRLTVL.